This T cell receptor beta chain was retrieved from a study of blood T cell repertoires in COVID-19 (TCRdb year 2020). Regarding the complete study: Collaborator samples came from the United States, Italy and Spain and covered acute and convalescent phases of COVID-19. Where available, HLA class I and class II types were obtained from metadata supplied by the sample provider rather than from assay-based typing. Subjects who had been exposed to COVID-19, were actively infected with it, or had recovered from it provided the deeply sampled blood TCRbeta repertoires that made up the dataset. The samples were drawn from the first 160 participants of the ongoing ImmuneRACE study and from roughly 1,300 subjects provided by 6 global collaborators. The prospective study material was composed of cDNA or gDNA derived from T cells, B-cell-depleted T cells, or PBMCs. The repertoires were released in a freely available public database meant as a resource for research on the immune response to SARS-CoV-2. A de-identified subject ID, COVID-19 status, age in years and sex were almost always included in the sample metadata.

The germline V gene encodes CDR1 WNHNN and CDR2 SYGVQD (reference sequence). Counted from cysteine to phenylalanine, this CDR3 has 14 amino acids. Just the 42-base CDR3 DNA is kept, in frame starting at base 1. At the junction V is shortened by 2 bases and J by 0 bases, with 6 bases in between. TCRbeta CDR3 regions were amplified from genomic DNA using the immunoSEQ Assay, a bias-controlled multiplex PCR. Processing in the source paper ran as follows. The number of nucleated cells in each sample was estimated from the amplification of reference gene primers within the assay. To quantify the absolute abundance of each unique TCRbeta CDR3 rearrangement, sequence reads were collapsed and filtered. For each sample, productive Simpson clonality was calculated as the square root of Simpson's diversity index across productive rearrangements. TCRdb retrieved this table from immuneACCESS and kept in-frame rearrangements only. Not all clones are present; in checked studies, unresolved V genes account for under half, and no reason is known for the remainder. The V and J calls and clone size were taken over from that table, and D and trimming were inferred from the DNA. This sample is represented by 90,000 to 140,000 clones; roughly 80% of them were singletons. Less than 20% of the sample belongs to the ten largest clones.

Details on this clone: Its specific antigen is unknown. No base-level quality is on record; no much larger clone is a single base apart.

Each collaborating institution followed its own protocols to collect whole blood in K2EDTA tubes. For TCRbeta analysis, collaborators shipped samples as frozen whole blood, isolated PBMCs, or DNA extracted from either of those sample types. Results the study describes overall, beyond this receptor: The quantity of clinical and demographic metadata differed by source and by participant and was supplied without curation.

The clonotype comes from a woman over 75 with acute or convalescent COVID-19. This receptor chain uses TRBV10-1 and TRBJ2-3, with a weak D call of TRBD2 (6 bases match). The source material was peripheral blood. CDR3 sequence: CASSEGTSTDTQYF. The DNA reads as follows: TGCGCCAGCAGTGAGGGGACTAGCACAGATACGCAGTATTTT.